This T cell receptor (beta chain) was captured in a study of T-cell memory formation after mild COVID-19. Notes on the study in general: Researchers found some responding clones in pre-infection memory, a sign that cross-reactive memory joined. Second-wave clones reaching peak frequency on day 37 lacked confirmed SARS-CoV-2 specificity. Day 15 to 85 contracting clones showed balanced CD4/CD8; later expanders leaned CD4+.

Using its own MiXCR run on the 5' RACE reads, TCRdb lists one record per CDR3 protein. The sample has 450,000 to 700,000 distinct CDR3 sequences, around 17% seen once. About this clonotype itself: Its specificity is not known.

Trimming pared 2 bases from V and 1 base from J, leaving 6 bases between. This CDR3 region has 12 residues. The germline V gene has CDR1 DFQATT and CDR2 SNEGSKA (reference sequence). This chain uses TRBV20-1 with TRBJ2-7; D perhaps matches TRBD2 (5 bases). Sequenced input: PBMCs or a T cell subset sorted from them (not recorded which). This clonotype was obtained from an adult woman who had mild COVID-19 (a few samples of this study predate the infection). Cell type and time point are not known. The CDR3 DNA reads TGCAGTGCTAGAACTAGATCCTACGAGCAGTACTTC. Its translation is CSARTRSYEQYF.